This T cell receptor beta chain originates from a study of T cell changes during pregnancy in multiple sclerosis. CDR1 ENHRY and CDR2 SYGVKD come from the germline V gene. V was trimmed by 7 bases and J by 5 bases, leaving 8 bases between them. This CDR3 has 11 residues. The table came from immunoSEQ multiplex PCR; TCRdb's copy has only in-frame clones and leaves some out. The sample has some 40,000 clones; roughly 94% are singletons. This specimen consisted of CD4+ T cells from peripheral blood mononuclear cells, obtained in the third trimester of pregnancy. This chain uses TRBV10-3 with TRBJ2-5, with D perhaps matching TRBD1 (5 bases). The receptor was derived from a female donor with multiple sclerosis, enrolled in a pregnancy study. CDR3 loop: CAIKGSETQYF. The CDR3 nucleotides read TGTGCCATCAAGGGGTCGGAGACCCAGTACTTC.